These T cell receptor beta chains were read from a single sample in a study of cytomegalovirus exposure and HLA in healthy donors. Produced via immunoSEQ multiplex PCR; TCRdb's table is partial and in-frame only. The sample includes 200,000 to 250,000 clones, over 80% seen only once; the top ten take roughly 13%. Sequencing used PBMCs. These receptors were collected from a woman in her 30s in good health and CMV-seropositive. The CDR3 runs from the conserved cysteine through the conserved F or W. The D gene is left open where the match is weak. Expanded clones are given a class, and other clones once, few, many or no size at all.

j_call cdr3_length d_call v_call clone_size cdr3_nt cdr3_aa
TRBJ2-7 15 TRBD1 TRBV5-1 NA TGCGCCAGCAAATCACGGACAGGGGGCCCCTACGAGCAGTACTTC CASKSRTGGPYEQYF
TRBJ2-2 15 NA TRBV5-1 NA TGCGCCAGCAGCTTCCGGACTCAATTCACCGGGGAGCTGTTTTTT CASSFRTQFTGELFF
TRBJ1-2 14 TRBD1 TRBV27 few TGTGCCAGCAGTACGACAGGGGGAACGCTTGGCTACACCTTC CASSTTGGTLGYTF
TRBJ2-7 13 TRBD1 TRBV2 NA TGTGCCAGCAAATGGACAGGGGCCAACGAGCAGTACTTC CASKWTGANEQYF
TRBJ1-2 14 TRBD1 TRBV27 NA TGTGCCAGCAGTACTGGGACAGGGAACTATGGCTACACCTTC CASSTGTGNYGYTF
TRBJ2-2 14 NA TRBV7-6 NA TGTGCCAGCAGCTTGTTATCGGTCACCGGGGAGCTGTTTTTT CASSLLSVTGELFF
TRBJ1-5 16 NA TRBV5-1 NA TGCGCCAGCAGCTTGGGGGGCGCAGGGGCCCATCAGCCCCAGCATTTT CASSLGGAGAHQPQHF
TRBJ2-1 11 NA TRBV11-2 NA TGTGCCAGCAGCTTTCACAATGAGCAGTTCTTC CASSFHNEQFF
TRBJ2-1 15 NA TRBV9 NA TGTGCCAGCAGCGGAGACGGGACAATAATCGATGAGCAGTTCTTC CASSGDGTIIDEQFF
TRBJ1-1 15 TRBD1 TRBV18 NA TGTGCCAGCTCACCAGGGACAGGGGGCTACACTGAAGCTTTCTTT CASSPGTGGYTEAFF
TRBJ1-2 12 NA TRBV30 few TGTGCCTGGAGAGGCGGGATGGAAGGCTACACCTTC CAWRGGMEGYTF
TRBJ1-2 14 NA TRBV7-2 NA TGTGCCAGCAGCTACATCATCCGAAGGGATGGCTACACCTTC CASSYIIRRDGYTF
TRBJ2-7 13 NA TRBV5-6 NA TGTGCCAGCAGCTTGTTTGGACGGAACGAGCAGTACTTC CASSLFGRNEQYF
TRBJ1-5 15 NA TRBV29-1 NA TGCAGCGTTGACAGGATAAAGTATAGCAATCAGCCCCAGCATTTT CSVDRIKYSNQPQHF
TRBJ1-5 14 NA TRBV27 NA TGTGCCAGCAGACTACAGGGTGGCAATCAGCCCCAGCATTTT CASRLQGGNQPQHF
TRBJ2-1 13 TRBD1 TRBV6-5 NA TGTGCCAGCAGTTCAACAGGGGTCAATGAGCAGTTCTTC CASSSTGVNEQFF
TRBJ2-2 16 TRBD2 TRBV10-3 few TGTGCCATCAGTGAGGTGCCTAGCGGGAGTCTCGGGGAGCTGTTTTTT CAISEVPSGSLGELFF
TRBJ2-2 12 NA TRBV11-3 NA TGTGCCAGCAGCTTCGAGGGCGGGGAGCTGTTTTTT CASSFEGGELFF
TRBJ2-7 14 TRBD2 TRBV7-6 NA TGTGCCAGCAGCTTGACTAGCGGGAGTACCGAGCAGTACTTC CASSLTSGSTEQYF
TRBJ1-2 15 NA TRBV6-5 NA TGTGCCAGCAGAGAGTTTAAGGGTGGCGACTATGGCTACACCTTC CASREFKGGDYGYTF
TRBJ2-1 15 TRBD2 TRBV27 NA TGTGCCAGCAGTTTACCGCTAGCGGCCAACAATGAGCAGTTCTTC CASSLPLAANNEQFF
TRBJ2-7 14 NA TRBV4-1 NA TGCGCCAGCAGCCAAGGAGGGTCGGGTTACGAGCAGTACTTC CASSQGGSGYEQYF
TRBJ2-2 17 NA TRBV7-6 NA TGTGCCAGCAGCTTAGTTCAAGTGGGAGAGGGAACCGGGGAGCTGTTTTTT CASSLVQVGEGTGELFF